A selection of T cell receptor beta chains follows, all from one sample in a study of tumor-infiltrating lymphocytes in primary liver carcinoma. TCRdb analysed the multiplex PCR reads with MiXCR anew, one entry per CDR3 protein. The profile covers 100,000 to 150,000 distinct CDR3 sequences, with approximately 64% appearing a single time and 7.5% to 9% taken by the ten largest. The sample taken for sequencing was liver tumor tissue from sampling region 3. These TCRs come from a woman aged 60 to 75 with primary liver carcinoma and hepatitis B virus infection. The CDR3 runs from the conserved cysteine through the conserved F or W. A D gene is named only where the DNA matches it firmly. Rows give clone size only sometimes, using once, few, many, or a class for an expanded clone.

j_gene: TRBJ2-2
v_gene: TRBV29-1
d_gene: -
abundance: once
CDR3nt: TGCAGCGTTGCCCTAGCCCCGACAGGGGAGCTGTTTTTT
CDR3aa: CSVALAPTGELFF

j_gene: TRBJ2-7
v_gene: TRBV29-1
d_gene: TRBD1
abundance: once
CDR3nt: TGTAGCGCGGCTGGACAGGTTAATTCCTACGAGCAGTACTTC
CDR3aa: CSAAGQVNSYEQYF

j_gene: TRBJ2-1
v_gene: TRBV12-3/TRBV12-4
d_gene: -
abundance: many
CDR3nt: TGTGCCAGCAGTTTAACTGGACTACTCTACAATGAGCAGTTCTTC
CDR3aa: CASSLTGLLYNEQFF

j_gene: TRBJ2-2
v_gene: TRBV7-8
d_gene: TRBD2
abundance: -
CDR3nt: TGTGCCAGTTCCGCTCAGGGAGGGAAACGGGAGCTGTTTTTT
CDR3aa: CASSAQGGKRELFF

j_gene: TRBJ2-7
v_gene: TRBV10-3
d_gene: TRBD2
abundance: -
CDR3nt: TGTGCCATCAGTACCAAACAGGGACTAGTGGGAAACGAGCAGTACTTC
CDR3aa: CAISTKQGLVGNEQYF

j_gene: TRBJ2-1
v_gene: TRBV5-1
d_gene: -
abundance: many
CDR3nt: TGCGCCAGCAGCTTGTTCAGAGACTCCTACAATGAGCAGTTCTTC
CDR3aa: CASSLFRDSYNEQFF

j_gene: TRBJ2-2
v_gene: TRBV7-9
d_gene: TRBD1
abundance: -
CDR3nt: TGTGCCAGAGGGACAGCTAAGAACACCGGGGAGCTGTTTTTT
CDR3aa: CARGTAKNTGELFF

j_gene: TRBJ2-2
v_gene: TRBV30
d_gene: TRBD1
abundance: -
CDR3nt: TGTGCCTGGAGAGGACAGGACACCGGGGAGCTGTTTTTT
CDR3aa: CAWRGQDTGELFF

j_gene: TRBJ2-1
v_gene: TRBV11-3
d_gene: -
abundance: -
CDR3nt: TGTGACAGCAGCTTAGGGGAAGTAGATGAGCAGTTCTTC
CDR3aa: CDSSLGEVDEQFF

j_gene: TRBJ2-1
v_gene: TRBV6-6
d_gene: TRBD2
abundance: -
CDR3nt: TGTGTCAGCACCGCCGGCGGGAGGGCCGTAATCAATGAGCAGTTCTTC
CDR3aa: CVSTAGGRAVINEQFF

j_gene: TRBJ1-2
v_gene: TRBV9
d_gene: -
abundance: few
CDR3nt: TGTGCTAGCACCCTACAACAGGTTGGCTATGGCTACACCTTC
CDR3aa: CASTLQQVGYGYTF

j_gene: TRBJ2-5
v_gene: TRBV5-1
d_gene: -
abundance: -
CDR3nt: TGCACCAGCAGCTTGGAAGGGAACGGGGAGACCCAATACTTC
CDR3aa: CTSSLEGNGETQYF

j_gene: TRBJ2-7
v_gene: TRBV11-2
d_gene: TRBD1
abundance: -
CDR3nt: TGTGCCATCAGCTTAGTCCCGACAGGGGCCTATGAGCAGCACTTC
CDR3aa: CAISLVPTGAYEQHF

j_gene: TRBJ2-3
v_gene: TRBV11-2
d_gene: TRBD2
abundance: -
CDR3nt: TGTGTCAGCAGCTCACGGGGGACTAGCGGGGCCACAGATACGCAGTATTTT
CDR3aa: CVSSSRGTSGATDTQYF

j_gene: TRBJ1-3
v_gene: TRBV11-2
d_gene: TRBD1
abundance: large
CDR3nt: TGTGCCAGCAGCTCACGCCCGGACAGGGGAGCGTACTCTGGAAACACCATATATTTT
CDR3aa: CASSSRPDRGAYSGNTIYF

j_gene: TRBJ2-5
v_gene: TRBV29-1
d_gene: TRBD1
abundance: -
CDR3nt: TGCAGTGTTGAGCCGACAGGGGGCTGGGAGGCCCAGTACTTC
CDR3aa: CSVEPTGGWEAQYF

j_gene: TRBJ2-3
v_gene: TRBV5-1
d_gene: TRBD1
abundance: many
CDR3nt: TGCGCCAGCGGGGGACAGGGAGGTACAGATACGCAGTATTTT
CDR3aa: CASGGQGGTDTQYF

j_gene: TRBJ2-3
v_gene: TRBV18
d_gene: TRBD1
abundance: -
CDR3nt: TGTACCAGCTCACCACGACAGGGATTGAGTTACGACACAGATACGCAGTATTTT
CDR3aa: CTSSPRQGLSYDTDTQYF

j_gene: TRBJ1-4
v_gene: TRBV12-3/TRBV12-4
d_gene: -
abundance: many
CDR3nt: TGTGCCAGCAGTTTTCGGCAGGGTAGCGGAAAACTGTTTTTT
CDR3aa: CASSFRQGSGKLFF

j_gene: TRBJ1-6
v_gene: TRBV11-3
d_gene: TRBD1
abundance: -
CDR3nt: TGTGCCAGCAGCTTCGCTGGGTGGGGGGACAGTGGTTCACCCCTCCACTTT
CDR3aa: CASSFAGWGDSGSPLHF

j_gene: TRBJ2-1
v_gene: TRBV5-1
d_gene: TRBD2
abundance: many
CDR3nt: TGCGCCAGCAGCTTGGACCCCAGCGGGAGGGCCAATGAGCAGTTCTTC
CDR3aa: CASSLDPSGRANEQFF

j_gene: TRBJ2-3
v_gene: TRBV25-1
d_gene: -
abundance: few
CDR3nt: TGTGCCAGCAGTCTGGGGAGGGATACGCAGTATTTT
CDR3aa: CASSLGRDTQYF

j_gene: TRBJ2-1
v_gene: TRBV30
d_gene: -
abundance: many
CDR3nt: TGTGCCCAGGGTTACAATGAGCAGTTCTTC
CDR3aa: CAQGYNEQFF

j_gene: TRBJ2-3
v_gene: TRBV5-8
d_gene: TRBD2
abundance: -
CDR3nt: TGTGCCAGCAGCTTCGGGGGACTAGTCCTCGATACGCAGTATTTT
CDR3aa: CASSFGGLVLDTQYF

j_gene: TRBJ2-7
v_gene: TRBV18
d_gene: -
abundance: few
CDR3nt: TGTGCCAGCTCACCAAGTTCCGGGACCCCCTACGAGCAGTACTTC
CDR3aa: CASSPSSGTPYEQYF

j_gene: TRBJ2-3
v_gene: TRBV12-3/TRBV12-4
d_gene: -
abundance: -
CDR3nt: TGTGCCAGCAGTTCCTCCGGACCCAAGAGGGGTACGCAGTATTTT
CDR3aa: CASSSSGPKRGTQYF

j_gene: TRBJ1-2
v_gene: TRBV6-5
d_gene: TRBD1
abundance: many
CDR3nt: TGTGCCAGCAGACCCTGGGGACAGGGGGCGCGAGGGATGAACTATGGCTACACCTTC
CDR3aa: CASRPWGQGARGMNYGYTF

j_gene: TRBJ2-6
v_gene: TRBV30
d_gene: -
abundance: -
CDR3nt: TGTGTCTGGAATCAGGGAGGCTCTGGGGCCAACGTCCTGACTTTC
CDR3aa: CVWNQGGSGANVLTF

j_gene: TRBJ2-3
v_gene: TRBV19
d_gene: -
abundance: few
CDR3nt: TGTGCCAGTAGTATAGGCGATACGCAGTATTTT
CDR3aa: CASSIGDTQYF

j_gene: TRBJ2-1
v_gene: TRBV11-1
d_gene: -
abundance: medium-sized
CDR3nt: TGTGCCAGCAGCTGGACAGTTTCCGACAATGAGCAGTTCTTC
CDR3aa: CASSWTVSDNEQFF

j_gene: TRBJ2-1
v_gene: TRBV6-5
d_gene: TRBD2
abundance: -
CDR3nt: TGTGCCAGGCGTCGGGGGACTAGCGAGTACGATGAGCAGTTCTTC
CDR3aa: CARRRGTSEYDEQFF

j_gene: TRBJ2-5
v_gene: TRBV11-3
d_gene: -
abundance: -
CDR3nt: TGTGCCGGCAGCTTAGATACAGAGACTCAGTACTTC
CDR3aa: CAGSLDTETQYF

j_gene: TRBJ2-1
v_gene: TRBV12-3/TRBV12-4
d_gene: -
abundance: many
CDR3nt: TGTGCCAGCAGGCCGAGGGGGGGTTCCTACAATGAGCAGTTCTTC
CDR3aa: CASRPRGGSYNEQFF

j_gene: TRBJ2-3
v_gene: TRBV5-1
d_gene: TRBD2
abundance: -
CDR3nt: TGCGCCAGCAGCTTTAGCGGGAGTGCTGGGACCACAGATACGCAGTATTTT
CDR3aa: CASSFSGSAGTTDTQYF

j_gene: TRBJ2-5
v_gene: TRBV6-5
d_gene: -
abundance: -
CDR3nt: TGTGCCAGCAGTTACGAGGGGGGTTTCGCCCAGTACTTC
CDR3aa: CASSYEGGFAQYF

j_gene: TRBJ2-3
v_gene: TRBV5-1
d_gene: -
abundance: -
CDR3nt: TGCGCCAGCAGCTTGGGGGGTGCCACAGATACGCAGTATTTT
CDR3aa: CASSLGGATDTQYF

j_gene: TRBJ2-3
v_gene: TRBV10-1
d_gene: -
abundance: many
CDR3nt: TGCGCCAGCAGTGACGCGGGGACCTATACGCAGTATTTT
CDR3aa: CASSDAGTYTQYF

j_gene: TRBJ2-5
v_gene: TRBV4-1
d_gene: -
abundance: many
CDR3nt: TGCGCCAGCAGCCACAAAGGACGCCGACAAGAGACCCAGTACTTC
CDR3aa: CASSHKGRRQETQYF

j_gene: TRBJ1-5
v_gene: TRBV2
d_gene: -
abundance: -
CDR3nt: TGTGCCAGCAGCACTGAAACGGGGGGGGCGAGCGTCAATCAGCCCCAGCATTTT
CDR3aa: CASSTETGGASVNQPQHF

j_gene: TRBJ2-1
v_gene: TRBV11-2
d_gene: TRBD2
abundance: medium-sized
CDR3nt: TGTGCCAGCAGCTTAGGGGGGGGTCAGCTGAGGAATGAGCAGTTCTTC
CDR3aa: CASSLGGGQLRNEQFF

j_gene: TRBJ2-3
v_gene: TRBV11-3
d_gene: TRBD2
abundance: many
CDR3nt: TGTGCCAGCAGCTTAGGACTAGCGGGAGCTCTAACCACAGATACGCAGTATTTT
CDR3aa: CASSLGLAGALTTDTQYF

j_gene: TRBJ2-5
v_gene: TRBV11-3
d_gene: -
abundance: -
CDR3nt: TGTGCCAGGAGCCTACAGGGGAGGGAGACACAGTACTTC
CDR3aa: CARSLQGRETQYF

j_gene: TRBJ1-4
v_gene: TRBV4-1
d_gene: -
abundance: -
CDR3nt: TGCACCAGCAGCCATCCCACCGGGAGGAGGGGTAATGAAAAACTGTTTTTT
CDR3aa: CTSSHPTGRRGNEKLFF

j_gene: TRBJ2-1
v_gene: TRBV6-1
d_gene: -
abundance: -
CDR3nt: TGTGCCAGCAGTGAAGCGGAGGACGTTGTGCAGTTCTTC
CDR3aa: CASSEAEDVVQFF

j_gene: TRBJ2-7
v_gene: TRBV6-6
d_gene: -
abundance: many
CDR3nt: TGTGCCAGCAGACGTCCGGATCGATACGAGCAGTACTTC
CDR3aa: CASRRPDRYEQYF

j_gene: TRBJ2-1
v_gene: TRBV5-1
d_gene: -
abundance: once
CDR3nt: TGCGCCAGCAGCTTGGACCAAAACAATGAGCAGTTCTTC
CDR3aa: CASSLDQNNEQFF

j_gene: TRBJ2-5
v_gene: TRBV20-1
d_gene: TRBD2
abundance: -
CDR3nt: TGCAGTGCTAGAGATGTGCGCGCTAGCGGGAATCAAGAGACCCAGTACTTC
CDR3aa: CSARDVRASGNQETQYF

j_gene: TRBJ2-1
v_gene: TRBV29-1
d_gene: TRBD2
abundance: many
CDR3nt: TGCAGCACCCGGACTAGCGGGAGTGATGAGCAGTTCTTC
CDR3aa: CSTRTSGSDEQFF

j_gene: TRBJ1-1
v_gene: TRBV7-8
d_gene: -
abundance: once
CDR3nt: TGTGCCAACAGCTTTTTGGGAGGGAACCTGAACACTGAAGCTTCCTTT
CDR3aa: CANSFLGGNLNTEASF

j_gene: TRBJ2-3
v_gene: TRBV10-3
d_gene: -
abundance: -
CDR3nt: TGCGCCATCAGTGAGTCAGGTGGAAGCACAGATACGCAGTATTTT
CDR3aa: CAISESGGSTDTQYF

j_gene: TRBJ1-1
v_gene: TRBV5-4
d_gene: -
abundance: many
CDR3nt: TGTGCCAGCAGGGCAGAGATGAACACTGAAGCTTTCTTT
CDR3aa: CASRAEMNTEAFF

j_gene: TRBJ2-7
v_gene: TRBV13
d_gene: -
abundance: many
CDR3nt: TGTGCCAGCAGCGCCGAAGGAGGCAGACTACGGGAGCAGTACTTC
CDR3aa: CASSAEGGRLREQYF

j_gene: TRBJ2-1
v_gene: TRBV4-1
d_gene: TRBD2
abundance: -
CDR3nt: TGCGCCAGCAGCCATACTAGCGACGCATGCTATGAGCAATTCTTC
CDR3aa: CASSHTSDACYEQFF

j_gene: TRBJ1-2
v_gene: TRBV29-1
d_gene: TRBD1
abundance: -
CDR3nt: TGCAGCGTTGAGGACAGGGGTTATGGTTACGCCTTC
CDR3aa: CSVEDRGYGYAF

j_gene: TRBJ1-1
v_gene: TRBV28
d_gene: -
abundance: -
CDR3nt: TGTGCCAGCGGTTTAAGCGCTGAGGCTTTCTTT
CDR3aa: CASGLSAEAFF

j_gene: TRBJ2-3
v_gene: TRBV5-1
d_gene: TRBD1
abundance: few
CDR3nt: TGCGCCAGCAGCTTGGCCCACCAGACAGGGGCAGATACGCAGTATTTT
CDR3aa: CASSLAHQTGADTQYF

j_gene: TRBJ1-3
v_gene: TRBV10-2
d_gene: -
abundance: once
CDR3nt: TGCGCCAGCAGTGAGAATATCGACGCCATATATTTT
CDR3aa: CASSENIDAIYF

j_gene: TRBJ1-4
v_gene: TRBV5-6
d_gene: -
abundance: many
CDR3nt: TGTGCCAGCAGCTCGGGGACGGTGGAAAAACTGTTTTTT
CDR3aa: CASSSGTVEKLFF

j_gene: TRBJ2-1
v_gene: TRBV6-5
d_gene: TRBD2
abundance: -
CDR3nt: TGTGCCAGCAGTCGGCCGGGACTGGCGGGAGGAAAGTGGGGCAATGAGCAGTTCTTC
CDR3aa: CASSRPGLAGGKWGNEQFF

j_gene: TRBJ2-7
v_gene: TRBV11-2
d_gene: -
abundance: -
CDR3nt: TGTGCCAGCAGCTACGGTGGGAGGATCTTGGGAGGCGAGCAGTACTTC
CDR3aa: CASSYGGRILGGEQYF